Detailed here is one TCR beta chain. The data are from a study of blood T cell repertoires in COVID-19. Background on the study: Acute and convalescent COVID-19 samples came from the United States, Italy and Spain. The cDNA or gDNA used as material had been derived from T cells, B-cell-depleted T cells, or PBMCs.

The junction had 6 bases not matched to a gene; V was cut back by 4 bases and J by 3 bases. The CDR3 contains 14 residues. Germline CDR1 SGHRS, CDR2 YFSETQ. Original processing notes: Reference gene primer amplification in the assay estimated nucleated cell counts. Some clones are missing from TCRdb's copy, which holds only in-frame ones; the method was immunoSEQ multiplex PCR. Clone size and the V and J calls come from that table; the DNA yielded D and trimming. The sample has over 90,000 clones, about 88% seen once; the top ten hold over 1.5%. Sample: peripheral blood. The receptor was isolated from a man older than 75 with acute or convalescent COVID-19. V usage is TRBV5-1 and J usage is TRBJ1-1; TRBD1 agrees at 7 bases. CDR3 in amino acids: CASSLTGTDTEAFF. The CDR3 bases are TGCGCCAGCAGCCTGACAGGGACGGACACTGAAGCTTTCTTT.